This T cell receptor beta chain derives from a study of blood T cells in healthy people across ages. Study findings and constraints: It was the long-lived donors that had more naive CD4+ cells and higher diversity than aged donors. Not knowing donor CMV status may have confounded expanded clonotype changes.

Between the trimmed V and J ends, which lost 5 bases and 4 bases, there was a span of 17 bases. The CDR3 is 15 amino acids. For the second PCR, which ran for roughly 6 to 11 cycles, a sample-barcoded 5' primer and a J-beta primer mix were used. Through a template-switch adaptor with 12 random nucleotides, each cDNA molecule received a tag. Each CDR3 protein is one row after TCRdb ran MiXCR on the 5' RACE reads. The table lists 1.8 million or so distinct CDR3 sequences, about two fifths of them singletons. Each donor was a healthy Caucasian individual from Russia, aged roughly 6 to 95. This clonotype was counted a few times. The antigen is unknown.

The sequencing sample was made of blood. The rearrangement joins TRBV12-3 or TRBV12-4 to TRBJ2-5; D might be TRBD1 (6 bases). The receptor comes from a human donor in good health. The CDR3 DNA follows: TGTGCCAGCAGTCTGGGCCAGGGGTATGGAGAGACCCAGTACTTC. It specifies CASSLGQGYGETQYF.